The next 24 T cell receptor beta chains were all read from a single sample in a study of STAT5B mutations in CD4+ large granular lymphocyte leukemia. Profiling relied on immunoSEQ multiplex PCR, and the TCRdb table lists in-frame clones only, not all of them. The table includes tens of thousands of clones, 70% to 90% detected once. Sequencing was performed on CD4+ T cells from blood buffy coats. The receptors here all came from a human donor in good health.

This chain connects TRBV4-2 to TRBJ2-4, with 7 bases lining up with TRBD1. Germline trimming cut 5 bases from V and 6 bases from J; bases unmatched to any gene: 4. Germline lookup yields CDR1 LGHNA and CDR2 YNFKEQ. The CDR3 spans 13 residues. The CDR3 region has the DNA TGTGCCAGCAGCTTGTCAGGGGGAAACATTCAGTACTTC. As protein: CASSLSGGNIQYF.

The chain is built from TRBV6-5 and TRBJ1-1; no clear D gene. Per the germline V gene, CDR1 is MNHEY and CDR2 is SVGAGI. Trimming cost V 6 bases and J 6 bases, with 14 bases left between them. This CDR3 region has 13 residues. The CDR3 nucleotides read TGTGCCAGCAGCCCAGGCAGGCCTGCTGAAGCTTTCTTT. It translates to CASSPGRPAEAFF.

CDR3 nucleotide sequence: TGTGCCAGCATGACTCGCGAAACTGAAGCTTTCTTT. Its translation: CASMTRETEAFF. This chain joins TRBV6-1 and TRBJ1-1, with D unclear. V was cut by 7 bases and J by 5 bases, with 11 bases left in between. This CDR3 spans 12 amino acids. Germline V gene sequence: CDR1 MNHNS, CDR2 SASEGT.

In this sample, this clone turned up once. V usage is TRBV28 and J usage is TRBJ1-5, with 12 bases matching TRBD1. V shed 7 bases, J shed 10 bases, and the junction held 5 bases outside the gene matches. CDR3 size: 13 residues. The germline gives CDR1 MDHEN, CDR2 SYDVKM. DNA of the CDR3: TGTGCCAGCATAGCCGGGACAGGGGGCCCCCAGCATTTT. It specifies CASIAGTGGPQHF.

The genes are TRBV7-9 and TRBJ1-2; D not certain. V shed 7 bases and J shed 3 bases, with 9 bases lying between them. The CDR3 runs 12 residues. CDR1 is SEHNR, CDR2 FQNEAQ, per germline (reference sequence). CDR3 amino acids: CASTSDYYGYTF. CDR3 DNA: TGTGCCAGCACCTCTGATTACTATGGCTACACCTTC.

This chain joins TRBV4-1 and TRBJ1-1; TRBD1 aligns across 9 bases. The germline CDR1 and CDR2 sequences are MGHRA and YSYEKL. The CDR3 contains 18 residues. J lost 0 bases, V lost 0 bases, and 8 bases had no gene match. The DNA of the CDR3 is TGCGCCAGCAGCCAAGACCCCTCGGGACAGGGAGTGAACACTGAAGCTTTCTTT. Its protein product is CASSQDPSGQGVNTEAFF.

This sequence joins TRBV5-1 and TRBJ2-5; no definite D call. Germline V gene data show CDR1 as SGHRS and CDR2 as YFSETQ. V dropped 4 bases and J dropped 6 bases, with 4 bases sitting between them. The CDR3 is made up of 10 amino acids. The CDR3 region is CASSMQTQYF. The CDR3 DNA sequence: TGCGCCAGCAGCATGCAGACCCAGTACTTC.

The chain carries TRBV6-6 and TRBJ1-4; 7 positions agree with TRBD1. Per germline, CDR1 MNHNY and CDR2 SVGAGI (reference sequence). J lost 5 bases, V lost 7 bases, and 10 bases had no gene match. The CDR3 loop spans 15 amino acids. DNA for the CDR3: TGTGCCAGCAAGGGAGGGGGCGGGTCCAATGAAAAACTGTTTTTT. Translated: CASKGGGGSNEKLFF.

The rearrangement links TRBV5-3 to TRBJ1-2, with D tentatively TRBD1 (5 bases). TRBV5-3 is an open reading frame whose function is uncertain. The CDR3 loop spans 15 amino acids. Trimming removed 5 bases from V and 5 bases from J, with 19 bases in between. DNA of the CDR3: TGTGCCAGAAGGCCGAATCGGGGTGGGGGGTATGGCTACACCTTC. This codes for CARRPNRGGGYGYTF.

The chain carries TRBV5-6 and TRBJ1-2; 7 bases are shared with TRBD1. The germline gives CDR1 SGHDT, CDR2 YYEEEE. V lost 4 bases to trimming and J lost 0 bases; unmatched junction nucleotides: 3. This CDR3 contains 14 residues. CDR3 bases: TGTGCCAGCAGCCGGACAGGTTCTAACTATGGCTACACCTTC. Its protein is CASSRTGSNYGYTF.

This CDR3 reads CASRARTGLNQPQHF. CDR3 DNA sequence: TGTGCCAGTAGGGCCCGGACCGGACTCAATCAGCCCCAGCATTTT. V usage is TRBV19 and J usage is TRBJ1-5; D remains unclear. The CDR3 totals 15 residues. Germline V gene data show CDR1 as LNHDA and CDR2 as SQIVND (reference sequence). V lost 6 bases to trimming and J lost 3 bases, with 15 bases between them.

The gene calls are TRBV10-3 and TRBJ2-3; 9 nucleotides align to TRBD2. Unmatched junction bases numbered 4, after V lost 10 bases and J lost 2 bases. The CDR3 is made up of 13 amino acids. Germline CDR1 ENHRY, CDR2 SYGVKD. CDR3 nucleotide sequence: TGTGCCACCTCTAGCGGGAACACAGATACGCAGTATTTT. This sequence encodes CATSSGNTDTQYF.

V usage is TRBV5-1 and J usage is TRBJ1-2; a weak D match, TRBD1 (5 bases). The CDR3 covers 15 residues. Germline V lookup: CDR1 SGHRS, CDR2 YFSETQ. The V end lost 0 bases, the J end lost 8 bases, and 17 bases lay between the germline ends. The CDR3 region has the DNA TGCGCCAGCAGCTTGGCGGGGACGACGGTGAGGGGCTACACCTTC. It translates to CASSLAGTTVRGYTF.

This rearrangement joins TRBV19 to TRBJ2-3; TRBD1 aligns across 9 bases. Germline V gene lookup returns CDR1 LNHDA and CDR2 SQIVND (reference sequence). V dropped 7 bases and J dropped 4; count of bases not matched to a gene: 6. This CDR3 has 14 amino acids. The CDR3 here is CASKRGQGSDTQYF. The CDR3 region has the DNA TGTGCCAGTAAAAGGGGACAGGGCTCAGATACGCAGTATTTT.

CDR3 coding DNA: TGTGCCAGCAGTTCGCTAGGAAGGGAAGCTTTCTTT. It encodes CASSSLGREAFF. The chain has TRBV6-5 and TRBJ1-1; D remains ambiguous. Per germline, CDR1 MNHEY and CDR2 SVGAGI. CDR3 length: 12 residues. The V gene lost 4 bases and the J gene lost 8 bases, with 11 bases spanning the gap.

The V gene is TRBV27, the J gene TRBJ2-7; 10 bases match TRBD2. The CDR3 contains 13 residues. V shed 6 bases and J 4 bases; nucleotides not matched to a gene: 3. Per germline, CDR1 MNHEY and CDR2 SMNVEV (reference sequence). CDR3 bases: TGTGCCAGCAGAAGTAGCGGGGGGTACGAGCAGTACTTC. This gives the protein CASRSSGGYEQYF.

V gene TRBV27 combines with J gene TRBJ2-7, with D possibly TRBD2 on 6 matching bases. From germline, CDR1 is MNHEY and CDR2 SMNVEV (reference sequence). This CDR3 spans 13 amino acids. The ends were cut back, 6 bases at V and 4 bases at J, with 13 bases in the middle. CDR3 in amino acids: CASSLNSGYEQYF. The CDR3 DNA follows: TGTGCCAGCAGCCTGAATAGCGGATACGAGCAGTACTTC.

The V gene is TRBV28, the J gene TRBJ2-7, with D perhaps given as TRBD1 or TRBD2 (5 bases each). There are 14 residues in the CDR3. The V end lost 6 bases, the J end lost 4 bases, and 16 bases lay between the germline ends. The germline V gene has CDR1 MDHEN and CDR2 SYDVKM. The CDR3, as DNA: TGTGCCAGCAGCTACCCTGGGGGTCGTTACGAGCAGTACTTC. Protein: CASSYPGGRYEQYF.

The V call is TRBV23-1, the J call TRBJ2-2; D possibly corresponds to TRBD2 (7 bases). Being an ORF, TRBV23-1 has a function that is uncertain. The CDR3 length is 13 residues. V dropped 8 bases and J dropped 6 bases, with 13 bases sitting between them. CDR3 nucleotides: TGCGCCAGCGGGGGGGACAAGCCCGGGGAGCTGTTTTTT. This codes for CASGGDKPGELFF.

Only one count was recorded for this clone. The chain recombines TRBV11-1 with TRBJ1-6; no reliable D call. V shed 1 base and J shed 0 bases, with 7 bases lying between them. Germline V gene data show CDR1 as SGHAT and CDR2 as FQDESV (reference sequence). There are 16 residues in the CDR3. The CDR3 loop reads CASSLDASSYNSPLHF. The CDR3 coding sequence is TGTGCCAGCAGCTTAGATGCGAGCTCCTATAATTCACCCCTCCACTTT.

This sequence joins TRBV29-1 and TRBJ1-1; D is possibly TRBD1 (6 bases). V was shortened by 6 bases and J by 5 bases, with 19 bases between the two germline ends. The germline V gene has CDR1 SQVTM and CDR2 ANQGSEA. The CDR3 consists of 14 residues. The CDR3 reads CSVVRTVWETEAFF. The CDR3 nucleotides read TGCAGCGTCGTTCGGACAGTTTGGGAAACTGAAGCTTTCTTT. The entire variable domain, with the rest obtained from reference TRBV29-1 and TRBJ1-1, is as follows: SAVISQKPSRDICQRGTSLTIQCQVDSQVTMMFWYRQQPGQSLTLIATANQGSEATYESGFVIDKFPISRPNLTFSTLTVSNMSPEDSSIYLCSVVRTVWETEAFFGQGTRLTVV.

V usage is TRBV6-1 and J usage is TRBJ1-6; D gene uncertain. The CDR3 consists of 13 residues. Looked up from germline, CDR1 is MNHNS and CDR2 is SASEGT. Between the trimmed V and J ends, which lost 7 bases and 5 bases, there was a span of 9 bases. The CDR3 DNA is TGTGCCAGCATAGGCAGAAATAATTCACCCCTCCACTTT. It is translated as CASIGRNNSPLHF.

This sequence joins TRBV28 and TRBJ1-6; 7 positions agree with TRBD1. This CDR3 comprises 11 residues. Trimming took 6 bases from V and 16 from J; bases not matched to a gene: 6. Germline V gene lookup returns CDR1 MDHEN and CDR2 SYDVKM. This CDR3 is CASREGASLHF. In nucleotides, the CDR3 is TGTGCCAGCAGGGAGGGGGCTTCGCTCCACTTT.

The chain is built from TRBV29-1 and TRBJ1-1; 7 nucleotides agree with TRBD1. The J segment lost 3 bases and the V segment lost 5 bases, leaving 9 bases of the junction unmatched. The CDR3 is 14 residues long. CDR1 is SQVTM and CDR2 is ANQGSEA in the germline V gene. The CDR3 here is CSVRQGLGDTEAFF. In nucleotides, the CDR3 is TGCAGCGTTCGACAGGGTTTAGGGGACACTGAAGCTTTCTTT.